These 25 T cell receptor beta chains were all obtained from the same sample, sequenced in a study of beta chain features in type 1 diabetes. Since all of the isolated RNA was reverse transcribed, expressed TCRB transcripts were what got sequenced. Data came from immunoSEQ multiplex PCR; TCRdb stores just in-frame clones and leaves some out. The table records 200,000 to 250,000 clones, roughly 13% of them present only once. No antigen is known for these receptors. Study results and limitations: TCRB CDR3s from Type 1 diabetes patients were moderately but significantly shorter in all four CD4+ subsets.

The sequenced sample consisted of naive CD4+ T cells from blood. The source is a man aged 25 to 40 with type 1 diabetes.

CDR3 region: CASAREGWTQYF. The CDR3 nucleotides read TGTGCTAGTGCCCGGGAGGGTTGGACCCAGTACTTC. V gene TRBV12-5 combines with J gene TRBJ2-5; 8 nucleotides agree with TRBD2. After removal of 7 bases from V and 7 bases from J, the junction contained 5 bases not matched to a gene. Germline loops: CDR1 LGHNT, CDR2 FRNRAP. CDR3 length: 12 amino acids.

The gene calls are TRBV27 and TRBJ1-1, with 8 nucleotides matching TRBD1. Germline-derived CDR1 and CDR2 are MNHEY and SMNVEV (reference sequence). With 5 bases clipped from V and 0 bases from J, the junction kept 2 bases outside the gene matches. CDR3 size: 14 residues. The CDR3 loop is CASSRDRMNTEAFF. The DNA for the CDR3 is TGTGCCAGCAGTAGGGACAGGATGAACACTGAAGCTTTCTTT.

This clone came up a few times. This chain connects TRBV2 to TRBJ2-3; D not certain. CDR3 size: 12 residues. CDR1 and CDR2 from the germline V gene are SNHLY and FYNNEI. Trimming removed 5 bases from V and 4 bases from J, with 7 bases in between. The CDR3 bases are TGTGCCAGCAGTATACTTGCAGATACGCAGTATTTT. Translated, it gives CASSILADTQYF.

This clone was seen a few times. The chain is built from TRBV6-5 and TRBJ2-7; 7 nucleotides align to TRBD2. Germline V lookup: CDR1 MNHEY, CDR2 SVGAGI. Trimming at V came to 5 bases and at J to 5 bases, leaving 6 bases not matched to a gene. The CDR3 is 13 amino acids. Here the CDR3 reads CASSPQGGNEQYF. The CDR3 coding sequence is TGTGCCAGCAGTCCCCAGGGAGGGAACGAGCAGTACTTC.

The rearrangement links TRBV11-3 to TRBJ2-5; a weak D match, TRBD2 (6 bases). Germline-derived CDR1 and CDR2 are SGHNT and YENEEA. With 4 bases removed from V and 3 bases from J, the gap between germline ends came to 6 bases. CDR3 length equals 12 residues. CDR3 in amino acids: CASSWGEETQYF. CDR3 DNA: TGTGCCAGCAGCTGGGGGGAAGAGACCCAGTACTTC.

The CDR3, as DNA: TGTGCCAGCAGCTACTGGACAGGAGGAATCGGGGAGCTGTTTTTT. It specifies CASSYWTGGIGELFF. The chain uses TRBV5-4 and TRBJ2-2, with 7 nucleotides matching TRBD1. CDR3 length equals 15 residues. V lost 3 bases and J lost 7; bases outside the gene matches: 9. Looked up from germline, CDR1 is SGHNT and CDR2 is YYREEE (reference sequence).

CDR3 DNA sequence: TGCGCCAGCTCGGCGGTAGCGGGGGAAGAGACCCAGTACTTC. Translation: CASSAVAGEETQYF. The chain couples TRBV5-1 to TRBJ2-5; 9 positions match TRBD2. The germline V gene has CDR1 SGHRS and CDR2 YFSETQ. J was trimmed by 3 bases and V by 7 bases; bases with no gene match: 7. This CDR3 is 14 amino acids long.

V is TRBV6-5 and J is TRBJ2-5; TRBD1 is a possible D gene (6 bases). Trimming pared 5 bases from V and 0 bases from J, leaving 10 bases between. The CDR3 is 14 amino acids. The V gene's germline CDR1 is MNHEY and CDR2 SVGAGI. Here the CDR3 reads CASSETGYQETQYF. CDR3 nucleotides: TGTGCCAGCAGTGAAACAGGGTACCAAGAGACCCAGTACTTC.

This chain uses TRBV18 with TRBJ1-1; TRBD1 agrees at 7 bases. The CDR3 consists of 11 residues. Germline assignment: CDR1 KGHSH and CDR2 LQKENI. J lost 14 bases, V lost 3 bases, and 6 bases had no gene match. The CDR3 loop reads CASSPGQPPFF. The DNA for the CDR3 is TGTGCCAGCTCACCGGGACAGCCCCCGTTCTTT.

This clone came up a few times. CDR3 residues: CASSASQETQYF. CDR3 coding DNA: TGTGCCAGCAGTGCGAGCCAAGAGACCCAGTACTTC. The chain is built from TRBV25-1 and TRBJ2-5; D unresolved. V was pared by 4 bases and J by 1 base, with 4 bases between. The CDR3 spans 12 residues. Germline V lookup: CDR1 MGHDK, CDR2 SYGVNS.

This clone has more than one count but fewer than ten. This chain joins TRBV11-3 and TRBJ2-3; 8 bases are a match to TRBD2. Germline V CDR1 and CDR2: SGHNT, YENEEA. V was clipped by 5 bases and J by 4 bases; unmatched bases: 11. This CDR3 has 16 amino acids. The CDR3 sequence: CASSPQGRGVSDTQYF. CDR3 DNA sequence: TGTGCCAGCAGCCCCCAGGGGCGGGGGGTATCAGATACGCAGTATTTT.

CDR3 bases: TGTGCCACCAGCAGAGTTGGGGGCGGCAGTAATGAAAAACTGTTTTTT. It yields the protein CATSRVGGGSNEKLFF. The J gene is TRBJ1-4, the V gene TRBV15; tentative D call: TRBD1 (6 bases). This CDR3 contains 16 residues. V shed 1 base and J shed 4 bases, with 13 bases lying between them. CDR1 and CDR2 (germline): LNHNV, YYDKDF (reference sequence). The whole variable domain, remainder taken from reference TRBV15 and TRBJ1-4, is DAMVIQNPRYQVTQFGKPVTLSCSQTLNHNVMYWYQQKSSQAPKLLFHYYDKDFNNEADTPDNFQSRRPNTSFCFLDIRSPGLGDTAMYLCATSRVGGGSNEKLFFGSGTQLSVL.

The chain uses TRBV5-1 and TRBJ2-1; 7 bases align to TRBD2. CDR1 SGHRS and CDR2 YFSETQ come from the germline V gene. With 1 base clipped from V and 2 bases from J, the junction kept 9 bases outside the gene matches. This CDR3 is built from 17 residues. The CDR3 sequence is CASSLLSSGATYNEQFF. In DNA, the CDR3 is TGCGCCAGCAGCTTGCTGTCTAGCGGAGCTACCTACAATGAGCAGTTCTTC.

This clone was counted a few times. The rearrangement uses TRBV5-1 and TRBJ2-1; 11 positions agree with TRBD1. Germline assignment: CDR1 SGHRS and CDR2 YFSETQ. Unmatched junction bases numbered 3, after V lost 0 bases and J lost 4 bases. This CDR3 has 16 residues. For the CDR3, the DNA is TGCGCCAGCAGCTTGGTCGGGACAGGGGGTTACAATGAGCAGTTCTTC. Amino acids: CASSLVGTGGYNEQFF.

The chain links TRBV27 to TRBJ1-6, with 7 bases that match TRBD1. The CDR3 length is 15 residues. CDR1 is MNHEY, CDR2 SMNVEV, per germline (reference sequence). After removal of 2 bases from V and 10 bases from J, the junction contained 8 bases not matched to a gene. The CDR3: CASSLLTGSRSPLHF. CDR3 nucleotide sequence: TGTGCCAGCAGTTTACTGACAGGGAGCAGGTCACCCCTCCACTTT.

This clone turned up a few times. The J gene is TRBJ2-6, the V gene TRBV29-1; D might be TRBD1 (6 bases). The CDR3 runs to 14 residues. Trimming took 4 bases from V and 0 from J, leaving 7 bases between them. Germline V gives CDR1 SQVTM, CDR2 ANQGSEA. The CDR3 sequence: CSVGQVSGANVLTF. CDR3 bases: TGCAGCGTTGGACAGGTCTCTGGGGCCAACGTCCTGACTTTC.

This clone appeared a few times. The chain is built from TRBV18 and TRBJ1-1, with unresolved D. The CDR3 is 15 residues long. CDR1 and CDR2 (germline): KGHSH, LQKENI. V was trimmed by 1 base and J by 3 bases, leaving 12 bases between them. CDR3 sequence reads: CASSPLPGSDTEAFF. The DNA of the CDR3 is TGTGCCAGCTCACCACTTCCTGGCAGCGACACTGAAGCTTTCTTT.

The rearrangement links TRBV4-1 to TRBJ2-1, with 8 bases fitting TRBD2. V lost 1 base and J lost 2; bases outside the gene matches: 4. The germline gives CDR1 MGHRA, CDR2 YSYEKL. The CDR3 is made up of 16 amino acids. The CDR3 coding sequence is TGCGCCAGCAGCCAAGTAGTAGCGGGAACCTACAATGAGCAGTTCTTC. Translating it yields CASSQVVAGTYNEQFF.

This chain connects TRBV9 to TRBJ2-1; tentatively, D is TRBD1 (6 bases). Germline CDR1 SGDLS, CDR2 YYNGEE. Between the trimmed V and J ends, which lost 0 bases and 12 bases, there was a span of 10 bases. This CDR3 comprises 12 residues. The CDR3 sequence is CASSVAGDRQFF. CDR3 DNA sequence: TGTGCCAGCAGCGTAGCAGGGGACCGGCAGTTCTTC.

With regard to this clone: Other DNA sequences in this specimen translate into the identical CDR3. The CDR3 here is CSVDRGTEAFF. Written as DNA, the CDR3 is TGCAGCGTAGATAGGGGGACTGAAGCTTTCTTT. This chain uses TRBV29-1 with TRBJ1-1; D is possibly TRBD1 (6 bases). CDR1 and CDR2 (germline): SQVTM, ANQGSEA. Trimming shortened V by 6 bases and J by 5 bases, and 10 bases separated the two germline ends. This CDR3 comprises 11 residues.

This clone was observed a handful of times. The V gene is TRBV7-9, the J gene TRBJ1-5; no clear D. CDR3 length equals 18 residues. V lost 0 bases, J lost 0 bases, and 15 bases lay in between. Germline assignment: CDR1 SEHNR and CDR2 FQNEAQ (reference sequence). In DNA, the CDR3 is TGTGCCAGCAGCTTAGCCACAGCATCCGGAAGTAGCAATCAGCCCCAGCATTTT. It is translated as CASSLATASGSSNQPQHF.

CDR3 DNA: TGTGCCAGCACCGCGACAGGGAACCAAGAGACCCAGTACTTC. It encodes CASTATGNQETQYF. The V and J genes are TRBV18 and TRBJ2-5; TRBD1 matches 7 bases. Germline-derived CDR1 and CDR2 are KGHSH and LQKENI. The CDR3 is 14 amino acids. The ends lost 8 bases at V and 0 bases at J; junction bases unmatched: 6.

The chain employs TRBV4-2 and TRBJ2-3; 12 nucleotides line up with TRBD2. Germline values: CDR1 LGHNA, CDR2 YNFKEQ. V dropped 1 base and J dropped 1; count of bases not matched to a gene: 3. The CDR3 covers 17 residues. The CDR3 region has the DNA TGTGCCAGCAGCCAAGGCCCTAGCGGGAGGGGCACAGATACGCAGTATTTT. Protein sequence: CASSQGPSGRGTDTQYF.

The chain joins TRBV18 to TRBJ2-7, with 11 bases aligning to TRBD2. The V segment lost 3 bases and the J segment 6 bases; nucleotides outside the gene matches: 7. Germline lookup yields CDR1 KGHSH and CDR2 LQKENI. This CDR3 is 15 amino acids long. The DNA of the CDR3 is TGTGCCAGCTCACCGGCACTAGCGGGAGTGGGCGAGCAGTACTTC. Translated: CASSPALAGVGEQYF.

This clone was seen more than once but under ten times. This chain uses TRBV29-1 with TRBJ2-7; the D is unclear. This CDR3 spans 14 amino acids. Germline CDR1 is SQVTM and CDR2 is ANQGSEA. The V and J ends lost 6 bases and 2 bases respectively, with 17 bases between them. The DNA of the CDR3 is TGCAGCGTCAAAGACGGAGACCTAACCTACGAGCAGTACTTC. This encodes CSVKDGDLTYEQYF.